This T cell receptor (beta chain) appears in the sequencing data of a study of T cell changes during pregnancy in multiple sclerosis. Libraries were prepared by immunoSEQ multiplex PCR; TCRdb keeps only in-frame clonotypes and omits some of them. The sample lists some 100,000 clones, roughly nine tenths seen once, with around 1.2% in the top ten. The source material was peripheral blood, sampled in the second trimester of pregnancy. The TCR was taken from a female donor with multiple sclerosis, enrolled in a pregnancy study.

The CDR3 DNA reads TGTGCCACCAGCGAGACCGGGACTAAACTCGATACGCAGTATTTT. It yields the protein CATSETGTKLDTQYF. The chain has TRBV15 and TRBJ2-3, with TRBD2 matching 7 bases. Germline V lookup: CDR1 LNHNV, CDR2 YYDKDF (reference sequence). Trimming removed 5 bases from V and 6 bases from J; junction bases left unmatched: 11. CDR3 size: 15 residues.